This T cell receptor (beta chain) was profiled in a study of identical twins. MiXCR was run by TCRdb on the 5' RACE reads, yielding one entry per CDR3 protein. In the table there are 300,000 to 400,000 distinct CDR3 sequences, about 12% of which are singletons. The sample holds many counts of this clonotype. Its antigen is unidentified. Germline V gene data show CDR1 as SQVTM and CDR2 as ANQGSEA. This CDR3 has 12 amino acids. V dropped 5 bases and J dropped 0 bases, with 8 bases sitting between them. Study-level results: Zero-insertion analyses might be partly confounded by invariant T cells like MAIT and iNKT.

These data also featured in a second study, about yellow fever vaccine responses in identical twins.

The rearrangement joins TRBV29-1 to TRBJ2-7; D gene uncertain. Sequencing was carried out using CD8+ T cells sorted from blood. The TCR comes from a young woman in good health. The CDR3 bases are TGCAGCGTTCGGCCGAGCTCCTACGAGCAGTACTTC. This gives the protein CSVRPSSYEQYF.